The clone carrying this T cell receptor beta chain came up a few times. The antigen remains undetermined. The data derive from a study of blood T cells in healthy people across ages. The donors, healthy Caucasians from Russia, were aged roughly 6 to 100. It was with a sample-barcoded 5' primer and a J-beta primer mix that a second PCR of about 7 to 12 cycles was run. Via MiXCR, TCRdb re-called the 5' RACE reads, giving one row per CDR3 protein. The sample consists of 1.5 million to 1.8 million distinct CDR3 sequences, about 45% of them appearing once. Study results and limitations: Changes in expanded clonotypes were possibly confounded, as the CMV status of donors was unknown.

V shed 4 bases and J 2 bases; nucleotides not matched to a gene: 2. From germline, CDR1 is LGHNA and CDR2 YNFKEQ. The length of the CDR3 is 16 residues. V is TRBV4-2 and J is TRBJ2-6; 10 bases map to TRBD1. This clonotype was sampled from a woman between 18 and 30 years old in good health. The sequencing sample was made of blood. CDR3: CASSPGQGTGANVLTF. CDR3 sequence (DNA): TGTGCCAGCAGCCCGGGACAGGGGACTGGGGCCAACGTCCTGACTTTC.